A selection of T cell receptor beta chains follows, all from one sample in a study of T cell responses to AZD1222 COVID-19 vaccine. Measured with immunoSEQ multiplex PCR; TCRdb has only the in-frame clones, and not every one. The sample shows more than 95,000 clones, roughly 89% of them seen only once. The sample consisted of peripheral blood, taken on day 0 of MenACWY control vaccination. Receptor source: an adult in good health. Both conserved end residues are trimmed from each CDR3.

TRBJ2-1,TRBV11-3,ASSLGTSAYNEQF
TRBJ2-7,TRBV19,ASSIEGSRNSYEQY
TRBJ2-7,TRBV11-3,ASSLEASPGDYEQY
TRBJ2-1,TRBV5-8,ASSLGGTSVSSYNEQF
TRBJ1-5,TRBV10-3,AISESRTPQH
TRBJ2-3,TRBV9,ASSVESGTSGHTDTQY
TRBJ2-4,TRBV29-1,SVERGEAKNIQY
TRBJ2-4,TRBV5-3,ARSARLRRNIQY
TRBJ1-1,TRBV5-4,ASFKVGTAGDTEAF
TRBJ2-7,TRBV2,ASSYDRALTYEQY
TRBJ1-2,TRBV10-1,AREPIYRGSDGYT
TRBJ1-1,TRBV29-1,SVEQGVLAF
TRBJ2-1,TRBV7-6,ASSLRPSAYNEQF
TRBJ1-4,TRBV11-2,ASSRGPEKLF
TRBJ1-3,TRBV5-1,ASSSGQADTIY
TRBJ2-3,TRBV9,ASSTGTSGTDTQY
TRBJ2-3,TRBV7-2,ASSFGLEVDTQY
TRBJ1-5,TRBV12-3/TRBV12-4,ASSPGTVQPQH
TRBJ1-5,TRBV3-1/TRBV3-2,ASSPNLLKTQPQH
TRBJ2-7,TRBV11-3,ASSLVRSSGEQY
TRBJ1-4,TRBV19,ASSLGEKLF
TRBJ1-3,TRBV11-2,ASSFGLGSGNTIY
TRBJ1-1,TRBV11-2,ASSSPGARTEAF
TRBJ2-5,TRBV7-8,ASSPPGLRGAETQY
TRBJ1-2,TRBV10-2,ASSTPATVSDLGGYT
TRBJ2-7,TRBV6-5,ASTPQSRSSYEQY
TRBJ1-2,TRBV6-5,ASIGGGGDGYT
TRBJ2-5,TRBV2,ASSEELAGRETQY
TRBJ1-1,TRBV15,ATSREGRGRTF